These 29 T cell receptor beta chains were sequenced from one sample in a study of T cell responses to AZD1222 COVID-19 vaccine. The method was immunoSEQ multiplex PCR; TCRdb's version includes in-frame clones alone and lacks a portion of them. The sample lists 85,000 to 90,000 clones, approximately 89% seen once, with 5.2% in the top ten. The sample consisted of peripheral blood, taken on day 0 of MenACWY control vaccination. Receptor source: an adult in good health.

This chain uses TRBV24-1 with TRBJ2-2, with TRBD2 identical over 10 bases. Germline V gives CDR1 KGHDR, CDR2 SFDVKD. The CDR3 sequence is 12 residues long. V was pared by 6 bases and J by 14 bases, with 5 bases of the junction left unmatched. The CDR3 loop is CATSSSGSALFF. CDR3 bases: TGTGCCACCAGTTCTAGCGGGAGTGCCCTGTTTTTT.

This chain links TRBV19 with TRBJ1-2; 12 bases map to TRBD1. The length of the CDR3 is 15 residues. Germline V lookup: CDR1 LNHDA, CDR2 SQIVND (reference sequence). Trimming took 6 bases from V and 8 from J; bases not matched to a gene: 10. The CDR3 DNA follows: TGTGCCAGTAGCGCGGGGGACAGGGGGCCTTACGGCTACACCTTC. Protein product: CASSAGDRGPYGYTF.

This clone was found once. The rearrangement joins TRBV19 to TRBJ2-2, with D possibly being TRBD2 (5 bases). This CDR3 is built from 15 residues. Germline V gives CDR1 LNHDA, CDR2 SQIVND (reference sequence). The V and J ends lost 1 base and 7 bases respectively, with 13 bases between them. CDR3 in DNA: TGTGCCAGTAGTATAGTATCCGGGAAGGTCGGGGAGCTGTTTTTT. Its translation is CASSIVSGKVGELFF.

The chain links TRBV7-2 to TRBJ2-1, with D hard to call. Germline-derived CDR1 and CDR2 are SGHTA and FQGNSA. This CDR3 is built from 15 residues. The germline V and J ends were trimmed by 2 bases and 5 bases, with 13 bases remaining between them. In DNA form, the CDR3 reads TGTGCCAGCAGCTTAATGGGGTTCCAGGACAATGAGCAGTTCTTC. It yields the protein CASSLMGFQDNEQFF.

This chain joins TRBV3-1 (or the pseudogene TRBV3-2) and TRBJ1-3; no reliable D call. CDR1 is LGHDT, CDR2 YNNKEL, per germline (reference sequence). This CDR3 has 15 amino acids. The V end was cut by 0 bases, the J end by 0 bases, with 6 bases between. The CDR3 nucleotides read TGTGCCAGCAGCCAAGATGTAAGCTCTGGAAACACCATATATTTT. It translates to CASSQDVSSGNTIYF.

The V call is TRBV24-1, the J call TRBJ2-2, with a possible D match to TRBD1 (6 bases). Germline V CDR1 and CDR2: KGHDR, SFDVKD. This CDR3 comprises 15 residues. The V and J ends lost 5 bases and 1 base respectively, with 10 bases between them. CDR3 region: CATSGDTLNTGELFF. CDR3 bases: TGTGCCACCAGTGGGGACACGCTGAACACCGGGGAGCTGTTTTTT.

The chain carries TRBV28 and TRBJ1-3; tentatively, D is TRBD1 (5 bases). The CDR3 is 15 amino acids. Trimming took off 6 bases at V and 6 bases at J, with 18 bases between the two ends. CDR1 and CDR2 (germline): MDHEN, SYDVKM. CDR3 residues: CASSRMLGQANTIYF. The CDR3 DNA is TGTGCCAGCAGCCGAATGCTTGGACAAGCAAACACCATATATTTT.

V is TRBV19 and J is TRBJ2-7; D gene unclear. Trimming stripped 8 bases from V and 4 bases from J, with 3 bases between. CDR3 length equals 9 residues. Germline V gene data show CDR1 as LNHDA and CDR2 as SQIVND (reference sequence). The CDR3 here is CASRYEQYF. In DNA, the CDR3 is TGTGCCAGTCGGTACGAGCAGTACTTC. The full variable domain, with the rest looked up from reference TRBV19 and TRBJ2-7, is DGGITQSPKYLFRKEGQNVTLSCEQNLNHDAMYWYRQDPGQGLRLIYYSQIVNDFQKGDIAEGYSVSREKKESFPLTVTSAQKNPTAFYLCASRYEQYFGPGTRLTVT.

This rearrangement joins TRBV6-4 to TRBJ2-1; 11 positions match TRBD2. Germline V gene sequence: CDR1 MRHNA, CDR2 SNTAGT. This CDR3 is 14 amino acids long. Trimming took 3 bases from V and 9 from J; bases not matched to a gene: 4. In nucleotides, the CDR3 is TGTGCCAGCAGTGAGGTAGCGGGGGGGCCTGAGCAGTTCTTC. Its protein product is CASSEVAGGPEQFF.

V is TRBV28 and J is TRBJ2-7, with 7 bases matching TRBD2. J lost 2 bases, V lost 3 bases, and 7 bases had no gene match. Looked up from germline, CDR1 is MDHEN and CDR2 is SYDVKM. This CDR3 is built from 15 residues. The CDR3 loop reads CASSLGGTVPYEQYF. CDR3 sequence (DNA): TGTGCCAGCAGTTTGGGGGGGACGGTGCCCTACGAGCAGTACTTC.

The V call is TRBV2, the J call TRBJ2-7, with a weak D call TRBD2 (6 bases). V lost 7 bases and J lost 2, with 12 bases in between. CDR3 size: 13 residues. In germline, CDR1 is SNHLY, CDR2 FYNNEI. The CDR3 sequence: CASMGGVAYEQYF. The DNA of the CDR3 is TGTGCCAGCATGGGCGGGGTGGCCTACGAGCAGTACTTC.

V gene TRBV27 combines with J gene TRBJ2-5; TRBD1 is a possible D gene (5 bases). The V gene lost 6 bases and the J gene lost 1 base, with 12 bases spanning the gap. The CDR3 is 14 amino acids. Germline CDR1 is MNHEY and CDR2 is SMNVEV (reference sequence). The CDR3 is CASSRRGFQETQYF. The CDR3 nucleotides are TGTGCCAGCAGCCGTAGGGGATTCCAAGAGACCCAGTACTTC.

This clone was seen once. This sequence joins TRBV3-1 (or the pseudogene TRBV3-2) and TRBJ2-7; perhaps TRBD2 as D (6 bases). Germline lookup yields CDR1 LGHDT and CDR2 YNNKEL (reference sequence). The CDR3 contains 14 residues. V gave up 1 base and J gave up 2 bases, with 9 bases separating them. CDR3 in amino acids: CASSQGDFPYEQYF. The CDR3 nucleotides are TGTGCCAGCAGCCAAGGGGACTTCCCCTACGAGCAGTACTTC.

This chain links TRBV29-1 with TRBJ1-1, with a possible D match to TRBD1 (6 bases). The germline V gene encodes CDR1 SQVTM and CDR2 ANQGSEA. CDR3 length equals 14 residues. Trimming pared 4 bases from V and 1 base from J, leaving 13 bases between. CDR3 amino acids: CSVATRTENTEAFF. As DNA, the CDR3 is TGCAGCGTTGCCACCAGGACAGAGAACACTGAAGCTTTCTTT. Variable domain in full (rest from reference TRBV29-1 and TRBJ1-1): SAVISQKPSRDICQRGTSLTIQCQVDSQVTMMFWYRQQPGQSLTLIATANQGSEATYESGFVIDKFPISRPNLTFSTLTVSNMSPEDSSIYLCSVATRTENTEAFFGQGTRLTVV.

V usage is TRBV7-3 and J usage is TRBJ2-2; D call uncertain. CDR3 length: 12 residues. Trimming removed 2 bases from V and 7 bases from J, with 5 bases in between. The germline V gene has CDR1 SGHTA and CDR2 FQGTGA. CDR3: CASSLYGGELFF. The CDR3 DNA reads TGTGCCAGCAGCTTATATGGCGGGGAGCTGTTTTTT.

This chain uses TRBV19 with TRBJ1-4; TRBD1 is a possible D gene (5 bases). V lost 10 bases to trimming and J lost 10 bases, with 19 bases between them. Germline V gene sequence: CDR1 LNHDA, CDR2 SQIVND (reference sequence). This CDR3 region has 13 residues. CDR3 DNA sequence: TGTGCCACGGGGGTGGACGGCGAAAGAAAACTGTTTTTT. Its translation is CATGVDGERKLFF.

CDR3 sequence: CATSTEQRTNYGYTF. CDR3 DNA sequence: TGTGCCACCAGCACGGAGCAGCGAACTAACTATGGCTACACCTTC. V gene TRBV15 combines with J gene TRBJ1-2; no definite D call. Trimming took off 4 bases at V and 0 bases at J, with 12 bases between the two ends. This CDR3 contains 15 residues. The germline CDR1 and CDR2 sequences are LNHNV and YYDKDF (reference sequence).

The chain uses TRBV21-1 and TRBJ2-5; the listed D gene, TRBD2, was not tested against the DNA. TRBV21-1 corresponds to a pseudogene. The CDR3 covers 20 residues. CDR3 protein: CASSKSPGTSGGAYQETQYF. CDR3 sequence (DNA): TGTGCCAGCAGCAAAAGTCCGGGGACTAGCGGGGGGGCCTACCAAGAGACCCAGTACTTC.

The chain uses TRBV19 and TRBJ1-5, with D maybe TRBD1 (5 bases). Trimming took 7 bases from V and 16 from J, leaving 17 bases between them. The length of the CDR3 is 11 residues. Germline V gene data show CDR1 as LNHDA and CDR2 as SQIVND (reference sequence). This CDR3 reads CASIMGPQRHF. The CDR3 DNA follows: TGTGCCAGTATCATGGGGCCCCAAAGACATTTT.

This chain joins TRBV15 and TRBJ2-5; TRBD2 is a possible D gene (5 bases). Germline V CDR1 and CDR2: LNHNV, YYDKDF (reference sequence). The V end was cut by 0 bases, the J end by 5 bases, with 7 bases between. The CDR3 extends over 13 amino acids. CDR3 DNA sequence: TGTGCCACCAGCAGAGACAGAGGGGAGACCCAGTACTTC. This gives the protein CATSRDRGETQYF.

The genes are TRBV7-2 and TRBJ1-3; 7 bases map to TRBD1. Per germline, CDR1 SGHTA and CDR2 FQGNSA. This CDR3 spans 16 amino acids. J was trimmed by 0 bases and V by 5 bases; bases with no gene match: 7. CDR3 DNA: TGTGCCAGCAGCCTTGGACAGGCCAGCTCTGGAAACACCATATATTTT. Amino acid sequence: CASSLGQASSGNTIYF.

V gene TRBV10-3 combines with J gene TRBJ2-2; 7 bases match TRBD2. Germline CDR1 and CDR2: ENHRY and SYGVKD. Trimming took 3 bases from V and 7 from J; bases not matched to a gene: 8. CDR3 length: 15 residues. The CDR3 DNA sequence: TGTGCCATCAGTGACGGGGGGAGTGCGGGCGGGGAGCTGTTTTTT. Residues: CAISDGGSAGGELFF.

J is TRBJ1-3 and V is TRBV6-2 or TRBV6-3, with unresolved D. Germline V gene data show CDR1 as MNHEY and CDR2 as SVGEGT. V was pared by 0 bases and J by 4 bases, with 7 bases between. The CDR3 covers 14 residues. In DNA form, the CDR3 reads TGTGCCAGCAGTTACTCCGGGCTGGGAAACACCATATATTTT. Translating gives CASSYSGLGNTIYF.

This clone has just one count. V and J are TRBV11-2 and TRBJ2-7, with D possibly being TRBD1 or TRBD2 (5 bases each). The V end was cut by 2 bases, the J end by 7 bases, with 15 bases between. CDR3 length: 14 residues. CDR1 is SGHAT, CDR2 FQNNGV, per germline. This chain's CDR3 is CASSLNSREREQYF. DNA of the CDR3: TGTGCCAGCAGCTTAAATTCCAGGGAGCGAGAGCAGTACTTC.

The chain is built from TRBV5-1 and TRBJ2-1; weak D call: TRBD2 (6 bases). The CDR3 consists of 11 residues. Trimming left V 8 bases short and J 7 bases short, with 10 bases between. CDR1 is SGHRS and CDR2 is YFSETQ in the germline V gene. The CDR3 coding sequence is TGCGCCAGTACCGCGGGGAATGAGCAGTTCTTC. Protein: CASTAGNEQFF.

The V and J genes are TRBV21-1 and TRBJ1-4; the table's D gene call, TRBD1, was not cross checked with the DNA. TRBV21-1 counts as a pseudogene. The CDR3 consists of 13 residues. The CDR3 loop reads CASTQRINEKLFF. In nucleotides, the CDR3 is TGTGCCAGCACACAGAGAATTAATGAAAAACTGTTTTTT.

CDR3 in DNA: TGCAGTGCTAGTGCGGCTAGCGGATACAATGAGCAGTTCTTC. Protein sequence: CSASAASGYNEQFF. The chain links TRBV20-1 to TRBJ2-1; 7 bases are shared with TRBD2. V was pared by 3 bases and J by 4 bases, with 6 bases of the junction left unmatched. Germline loops: CDR1 DFQATT, CDR2 SNEGSKA (reference sequence). The CDR3 runs 14 residues.

On this clone itself: This sample also contains other DNA sequences that code for the same CDR3. J is TRBJ1-2 and V is TRBV28; D remains unclear. Germline-derived CDR1 and CDR2 are MDHEN and SYDVKM. Trimming removed 5 bases from V and 3 bases from J, with 7 bases in between. The CDR3 contains 12 residues. Here the CDR3 DNA reads TGTGCCAGCAGTGCAGGAGACTATGGCTACACCTTC. Protein sequence: CASSAGDYGYTF.

The V and J genes are TRBV5-1 and TRBJ2-7; TRBD2 is a possible D gene (6 bases). V was shortened by 0 bases and J by 1 base, with 11 bases between the two germline ends. CDR3 length equals 15 residues. Germline V CDR1 and CDR2: SGHRS, YFSETQ. CDR3 DNA sequence: TGCGCCAGCAGCTTGGCGGCAGGGAGGTCCTACGAGCAGTACTTC. Its protein product is CASSLAAGRSYEQYF.